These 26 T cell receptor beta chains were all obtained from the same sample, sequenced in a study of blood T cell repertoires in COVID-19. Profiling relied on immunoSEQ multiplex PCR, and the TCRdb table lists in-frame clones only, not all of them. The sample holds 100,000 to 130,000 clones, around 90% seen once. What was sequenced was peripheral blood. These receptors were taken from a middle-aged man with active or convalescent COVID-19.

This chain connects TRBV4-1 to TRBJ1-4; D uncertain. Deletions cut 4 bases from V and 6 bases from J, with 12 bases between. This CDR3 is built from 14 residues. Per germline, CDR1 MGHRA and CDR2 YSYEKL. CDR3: CASSLAGGDEKLFF. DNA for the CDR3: TGCGCCAGCAGCCTAGCAGGAGGAGATGAAAAACTGTTTTTT.

The CDR3 is CASSLLTYRGGGTQYF. The CDR3 DNA sequence: TGTGCCAGCAGTTTATTAACCTACCGAGGGGGCGGGACCCAGTACTTC. The chain links TRBV28 to TRBJ2-5; 7 bases are shared with TRBD1. Germline loops: CDR1 MDHEN, CDR2 SYDVKM. V lost 1 base to trimming and J lost 7 bases; unmatched junction nucleotides: 12. The CDR3 is made up of 16 amino acids.

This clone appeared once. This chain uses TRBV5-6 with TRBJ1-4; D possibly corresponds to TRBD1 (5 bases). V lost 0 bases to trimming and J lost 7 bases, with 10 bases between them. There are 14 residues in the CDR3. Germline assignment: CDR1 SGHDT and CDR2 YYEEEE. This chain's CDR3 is CASSLVDQGEKLFF. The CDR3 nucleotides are TGTGCCAGCAGCTTGGTAGACCAGGGTGAAAAACTGTTTTTT. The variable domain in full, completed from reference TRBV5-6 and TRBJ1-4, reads DAGVTQSPTHLIKTRGQQVTLRCSPKSGHDTVSWYQQALGQGPQFIFQYYEEEERQRGNFPDRFSGHQFPNYSSELNVNALLLGDSALYLCASSLVDQGEKLFFGSGTQLSVL.

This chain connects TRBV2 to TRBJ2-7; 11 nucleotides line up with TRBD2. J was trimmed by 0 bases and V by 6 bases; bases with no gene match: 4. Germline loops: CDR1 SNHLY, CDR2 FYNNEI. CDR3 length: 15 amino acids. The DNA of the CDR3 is TGTGCCAGCAGGGATAGCGGGAGGGGCTCCTACGAGCAGTACTTC. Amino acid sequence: CASRDSGRGSYEQYF.

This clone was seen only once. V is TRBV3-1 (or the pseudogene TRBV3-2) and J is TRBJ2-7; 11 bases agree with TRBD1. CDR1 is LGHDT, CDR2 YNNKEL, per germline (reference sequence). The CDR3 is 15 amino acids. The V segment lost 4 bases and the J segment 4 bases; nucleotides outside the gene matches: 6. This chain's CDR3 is CASSRHRDRGYEQYF. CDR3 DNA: TGTGCCAGCAGCCGGCACAGGGACAGGGGGTACGAGCAGTACTTC.

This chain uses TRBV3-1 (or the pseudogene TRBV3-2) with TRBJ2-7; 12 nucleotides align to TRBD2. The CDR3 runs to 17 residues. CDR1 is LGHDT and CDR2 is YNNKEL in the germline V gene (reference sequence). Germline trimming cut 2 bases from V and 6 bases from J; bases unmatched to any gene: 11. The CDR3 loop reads CASSQRGLAGGGFEQYF. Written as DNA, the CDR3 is TGTGCCAGCAGCCAAAGAGGGCTAGCGGGAGGGGGTTTCGAGCAGTACTTC.

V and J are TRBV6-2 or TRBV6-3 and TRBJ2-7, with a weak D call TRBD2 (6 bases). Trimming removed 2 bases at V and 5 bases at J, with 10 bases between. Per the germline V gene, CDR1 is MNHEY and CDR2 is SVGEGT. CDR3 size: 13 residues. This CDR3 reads CASSYRRTNEQYF. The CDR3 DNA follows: TGTGCCAGCAGTTACCGCCGGACTAACGAGCAGTACTTC.

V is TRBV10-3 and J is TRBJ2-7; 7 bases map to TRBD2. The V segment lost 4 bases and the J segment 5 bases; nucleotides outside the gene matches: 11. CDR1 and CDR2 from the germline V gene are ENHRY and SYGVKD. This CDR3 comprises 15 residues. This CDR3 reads CAISARPGEGNEQYF. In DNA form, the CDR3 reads TGTGCCATCAGTGCGAGGCCCGGGGAGGGAAACGAGCAGTACTTC.

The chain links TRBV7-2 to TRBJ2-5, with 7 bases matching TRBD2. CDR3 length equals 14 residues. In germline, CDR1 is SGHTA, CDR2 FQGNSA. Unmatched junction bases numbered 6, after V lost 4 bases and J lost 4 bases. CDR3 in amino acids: CASSSGLEGETQYF. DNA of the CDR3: TGTGCCAGCAGCTCTGGACTAGAAGGAGAGACCCAGTACTTC.

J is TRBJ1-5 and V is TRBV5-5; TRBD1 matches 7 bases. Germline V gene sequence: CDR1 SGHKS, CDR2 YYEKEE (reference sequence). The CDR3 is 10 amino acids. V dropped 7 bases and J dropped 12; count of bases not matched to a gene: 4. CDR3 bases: TGTGCCAGCCGAGACAGGGTCCAGCATTTT. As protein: CASRDRVQHF.

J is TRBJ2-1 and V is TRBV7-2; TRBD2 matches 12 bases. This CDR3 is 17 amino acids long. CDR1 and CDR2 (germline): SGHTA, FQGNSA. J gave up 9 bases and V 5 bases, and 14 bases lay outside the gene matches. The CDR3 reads CASSPRLAGAKRGEQFF. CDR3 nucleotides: TGTGCCAGCAGCCCTCGACTAGCGGGAGCCAAAAGGGGTGAGCAGTTCTTC.

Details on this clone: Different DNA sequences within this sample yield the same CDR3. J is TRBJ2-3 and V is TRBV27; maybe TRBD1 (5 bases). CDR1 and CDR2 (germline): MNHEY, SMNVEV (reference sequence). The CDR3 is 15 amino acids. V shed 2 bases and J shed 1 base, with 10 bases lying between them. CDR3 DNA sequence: TGTGCCAGCAGTTTAAGGACAAGCGGCACAGATACGCAGTATTTT. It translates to CASSLRTSGTDTQYF.

CDR3 in DNA: TGTGCCAGTAACATTCCCGGGACTGTGAACACCGGGGAGCTGTTTTTT. It translates to CASNIPGTVNTGELFF. The V gene is TRBV19, the J gene TRBJ2-2; D is possibly TRBD2 (6 bases). The CDR3 sequence is 16 residues long. The germline V gene has CDR1 LNHDA and CDR2 SQIVND (reference sequence). The V end was cut by 7 bases, the J end by 1 base, with 16 bases between.

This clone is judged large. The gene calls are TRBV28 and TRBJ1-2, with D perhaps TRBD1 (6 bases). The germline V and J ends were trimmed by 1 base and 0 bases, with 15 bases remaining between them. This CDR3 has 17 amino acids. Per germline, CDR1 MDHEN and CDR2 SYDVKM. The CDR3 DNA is TGTGCCAGCAGTTTATCCCTACGACAGGAGGCTAACTATGGCTACACCTTC. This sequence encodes CASSLSLRQEANYGYTF.

The CDR3 sequence: CASSRGTAEAQYF. The CDR3 nucleotides read TGTGCCAGCTCACGCGGGACCGCCGAGGCCCAGTACTTC. V gene TRBV18 combines with J gene TRBJ2-5, with D perhaps matching TRBD2 (6 bases). Trimming stripped 4 bases from V and 9 bases from J, with 15 bases between. CDR1 is KGHSH, CDR2 LQKENI, per germline. The CDR3 runs to 13 residues.

The CDR3 spells CASSLDPQENNSPLHF. CDR3 nucleotides: TGCGCCAGCAGCTTGGATCCCCAGGAAAATAATTCACCCCTCCACTTT. V gene TRBV5-1 combines with J gene TRBJ1-6; no definite D call. Trimming left V 0 bases short and J 5 bases short, with 12 bases between. Per germline, CDR1 SGHRS and CDR2 YFSETQ. The CDR3 extends over 16 amino acids.

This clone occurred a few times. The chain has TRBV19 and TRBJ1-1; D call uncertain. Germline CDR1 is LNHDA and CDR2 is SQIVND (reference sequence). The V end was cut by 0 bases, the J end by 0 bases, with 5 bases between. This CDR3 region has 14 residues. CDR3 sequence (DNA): TGTGCCAGTAGTATAGATCAGATGAACACTGAAGCTTTCTTT. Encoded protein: CASSIDQMNTEAFF.

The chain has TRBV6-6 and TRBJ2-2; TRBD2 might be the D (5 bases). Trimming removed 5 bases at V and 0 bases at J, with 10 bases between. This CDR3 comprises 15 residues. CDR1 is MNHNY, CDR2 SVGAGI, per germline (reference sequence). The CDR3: CASSTRFANTGELFF. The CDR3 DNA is TGTGCCAGCAGTACTAGGTTCGCGAACACCGGGGAGCTGTTTTTT.

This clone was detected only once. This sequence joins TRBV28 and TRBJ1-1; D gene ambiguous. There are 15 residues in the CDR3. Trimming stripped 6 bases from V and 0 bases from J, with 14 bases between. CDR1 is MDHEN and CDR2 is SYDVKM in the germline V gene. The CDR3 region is CASSPRGQLNTEAFF. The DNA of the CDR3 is TGTGCCAGCAGCCCGCGGGGTCAGTTGAACACTGAAGCTTTCTTT. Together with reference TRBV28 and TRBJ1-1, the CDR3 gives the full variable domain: DVKVTQSSRYLVKRTGEKVFLECVQDMDHENMFWYRQDPGLGLRLIYFSYDVKMKEKGDIPEGYSVSREKKERFSLILESASTNQTSMYLCASSPRGQLNTEAFFGQGTRLTVV.

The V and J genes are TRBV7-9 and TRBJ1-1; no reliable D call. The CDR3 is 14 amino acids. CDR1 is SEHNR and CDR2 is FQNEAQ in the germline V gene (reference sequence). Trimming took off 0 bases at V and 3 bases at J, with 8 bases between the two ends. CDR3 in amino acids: CASSLAGRDTEAFF. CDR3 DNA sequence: TGTGCCAGCAGCTTAGCTGGGCGGGACACTGAAGCTTTCTTT. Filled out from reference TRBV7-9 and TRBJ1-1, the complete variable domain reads DTGVSQNPRHKITKRGQNVTFRCDPISEHNRLYWYRQTLGQGPEFLTYFQNEAQLEKSRLLSDRFSAERPKGSFSTLEIQRTEQGDSAMYLCASSLAGRDTEAFFGQGTRLTVV.

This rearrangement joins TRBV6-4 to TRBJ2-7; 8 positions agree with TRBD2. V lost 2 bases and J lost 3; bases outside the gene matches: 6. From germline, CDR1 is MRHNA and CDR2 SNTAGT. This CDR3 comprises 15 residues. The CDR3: CASSDPTSAGYEQYF. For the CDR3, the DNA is TGTGCCAGCAGTGACCCGACTAGCGCCGGCTACGAGCAGTACTTC.

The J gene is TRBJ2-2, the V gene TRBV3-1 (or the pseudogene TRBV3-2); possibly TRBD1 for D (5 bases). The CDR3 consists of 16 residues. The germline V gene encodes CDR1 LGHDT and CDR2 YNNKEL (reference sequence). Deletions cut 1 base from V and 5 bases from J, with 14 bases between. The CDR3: CASSQAMGLGTGELFF. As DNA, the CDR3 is TGTGCCAGCAGCCAAGCGATGGGGCTGGGGACCGGGGAGCTGTTTTTT.

In DNA form, the CDR3 reads TGTGCCAGCAGTGAATTAGAGGAAGGGGGAAAGTTCGATGAGCAGTTCTTC. This codes for CASSELEEGGKFDEQFF. The V call is TRBV25-1, the J call TRBJ2-1, with D perhaps matching TRBD1 (6 bases). The CDR3 runs 17 residues. V lost 1 base, J lost 8 bases, and 21 bases lay in between. Per the germline V gene, CDR1 is MGHDK and CDR2 is SYGVNS.

The CDR3 nucleotides read TGTGCCAGCAGCTTGGGTGCCGGGACTAGCGCAGATACGCAGTATTTT. Translating it yields CASSLGAGTSADTQYF. The chain couples TRBV5-6 to TRBJ2-3, with 10 bases matching TRBD2. V dropped 0 bases and J dropped 4; count of bases not matched to a gene: 5. CDR1 and CDR2 from the germline V gene are SGHDT and YYEEEE. The CDR3 is 16 amino acids.

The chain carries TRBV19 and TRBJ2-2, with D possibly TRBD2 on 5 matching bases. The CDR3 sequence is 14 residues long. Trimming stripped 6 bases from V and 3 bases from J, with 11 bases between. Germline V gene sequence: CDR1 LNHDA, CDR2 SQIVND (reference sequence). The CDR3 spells CASRNPSHTGELFF. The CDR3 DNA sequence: TGTGCCAGTAGGAACCCTAGCCACACCGGGGAGCTGTTTTTT.

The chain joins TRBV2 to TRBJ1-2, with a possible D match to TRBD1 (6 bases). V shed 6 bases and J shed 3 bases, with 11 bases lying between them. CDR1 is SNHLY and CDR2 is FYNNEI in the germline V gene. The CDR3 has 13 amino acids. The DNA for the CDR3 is TGTGCCAGCAGGGAAACAGGGTACTATGGCTACACCTTC. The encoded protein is CASRETGYYGYTF.